The rows below give T cell receptor beta chains drawn from one sample of a study of shared clonotypes between healthy human individuals. Libraries were prepared by immunoSEQ multiplex PCR; TCRdb keeps only in-frame clonotypes and omits some of them. The sample lists 500,000 or so clones, 95% to 96% occurring once. The sequenced material came from naive CD4+ T cells sorted from blood. These receptor sequences come from a woman younger than 45 in good health. Both conserved end residues are part of each CDR3. Fields, in order: clone size, J gene, D gene, V gene, CDR3 length, CDR3 protein, CDR3 DNA. The D gene is left open where the match is weak. Expanded clones get a size class; other rows say once, few or many, or leave the size out.

>NA|TRBJ1-1|TRBD1|TRBV18|12
CASSGQVGEAFF
TGTGCCAGCTCAGGACAGGTGGGGGAAGCTTTCTTT
>NA|TRBJ2-5|NA|TRBV18|18
CASSPPGRGKVGKETQYF
TGTGCCAGCTCACCACCGGGCCGGGGGAAGGTTGGAAAAGAGACCCAGTACTTC
>NA|TRBJ2-3|NA|TRBV7-9|13
CASSPFGTDTQYF
TGTGCCAGCAGCCCCTTTGGCACAGATACGCAGTATTTT
>few|TRBJ1-2|NA|TRBV2|12
CASRSFNYGYTF
TGTGCCAGCAGGTCCTTTAACTATGGCTACACCTTC
>NA|TRBJ2-1|TRBD2|TRBV4-1|15
CASRPSGKVENEQFF
TGCGCCAGCAGGCCTAGCGGGAAAGTGGAGAATGAGCAGTTCTTC
>NA|TRBJ2-7|TRBD1|TRBV5-5|16
CASSFVPGTGSYEQYF
TGTGCCAGCAGCTTTGTTCCCGGGACAGGTTCCTACGAGCAGTACTTC
>NA|TRBJ1-2|TRBD1|TRBV10-1|14
CASSPGTDYYGYTF
TGCGCCAGCAGCCCCGGGACAGACTACTATGGCTACACCTTC
>NA|TRBJ1-5|NA|TRBV6-1|15
CASVSNPRSNQPQHF
TGTGCCAGCGTATCAAATCCCAGGAGCAATCAGCCCCAGCATTTT
>NA|TRBJ1-1|TRBD1|TRBV27|14
CASSPSTGDTEAFF
TGTGCCAGCAGTCCTTCGACAGGGGACACTGAAGCTTTCTTT
>NA|TRBJ2-1|TRBD1|TRBV15|16
CATSRDPGGSYNEQFF
TGTGCCACCAGCAGAGATCCAGGGGGCTCCTACAATGAGCAGTTCTTC
>NA|TRBJ2-5|NA|TRBV11-2|11
CASGRRETQYF
TGTGCCAGCGGGCGGAGAGAGACCCAGTACTTC
>NA|TRBJ2-5|NA|TRBV29-1|14
CSVDIQGGGETQYF
TGCAGCGTTGATATACAGGGCGGAGGAGAGACCCAGTACTTC
>NA|TRBJ1-1|TRBD1|TRBV28|15
CASSFGQGALTEAFF
TGTGCCAGCAGTTTTGGACAGGGGGCATTAACTGAAGCTTTCTTT
>NA|TRBJ1-3|TRBD1|TRBV18|15
CASSPLQGARDTIYF
TGTGCCAGCTCACCACTACAGGGGGCGAGGGACACCATATATTTT
>NA|TRBJ2-5|TRBD2|TRBV7-3|16
CASSLKAGGLQETQYF
TGTGCCAGCAGCTTAAAAGCGGGAGGGCTCCAAGAGACCCAGTACTTC
>NA|TRBJ2-7|NA|TRBV29-1|11
CSAQGAYEQYF
TGCAGCGCTCAAGGGGCCTACGAGCAGTACTTC
>once|TRBJ2-5|NA|TRBV9|19
CASSVATYRGAVAQETQYF
TGTGCCAGCAGCGTAGCTACCTACAGAGGGGCAGTCGCCCAAGAGACCCAGTACTTC
>NA|TRBJ1-1|NA|TRBV7-3|15
CASSLTSGSSTEAFF
TGTGCCAGCAGCTTAACGTCGGGGTCCAGCACTGAAGCTTTCTTT
>NA|TRBJ2-7|TRBD1|TRBV30|11
CAWGTDYEQYF
TGTGCCTGGGGGACAGACTACGAGCAGTACTTC
>NA|TRBJ2-1|TRBD1|TRBV5-4|16
CASNDRQGRSYNEQFF
TGTGCCAGCAACGACCGACAGGGGAGATCCTACAATGAGCAGTTCTTC
>NA|TRBJ2-3|NA|TRBV27|16
CASSRQRGSRTDTQYF
TGTGCCAGCAGTCGCCAGCGCGGGTCGCGCACAGATACGCAGTATTTT
>NA|TRBJ2-2|TRBD2|TRBV29-1|15
CSVENTGLAAGELFF
TGCAGCGTTGAAAACACGGGACTAGCAGCCGGGGAGCTGTTTTTT
>NA|TRBJ2-3|TRBD2|TRBV7-6|15
CASSRGTSGSDTQYF
TGTGCCAGCAGCAGAGGGACTAGCGGTTCAGATACGCAGTATTTT
>NA|TRBJ2-7|TRBD1|TRBV27|16
CASSQRRTGASYEQYF
TGTGCCAGCAGTCAACGACGGACAGGGGCCTCCTACGAGCAGTACTTC
>NA|TRBJ1-4|TRBD1|TRBV27|14
CASSFFRGNEKLFF
TGTGCCAGCAGTTTTTTCAGGGGGAATGAAAAACTGTTTTTT
>NA|TRBJ2-1|NA|TRBV27|12
CASRSRLGEQFF
TGTGCCAGCAGGTCTAGGCTCGGTGAGCAGTTCTTC
>NA|TRBJ2-5|TRBD1|TRBV14|17
CASSQVFYRGNAETQYF
TGTGCCAGCAGCCAAGTCTTTTACAGGGGGAACGCGGAGACCCAGTACTTC
>NA|TRBJ2-3|NA|TRBV7-7|14
CASSPTLSTDTQYF
TGTGCCAGCAGCCCGACCCTTAGCACAGATACGCAGTATTTT
>NA|TRBJ2-1|TRBD1|TRBV7-3|13
CASSRSGTGVRFF
TGTGCCAGCAGCAGATCCGGGACAGGGGTACGGTTCTTC
>NA|TRBJ2-7|TRBD2|TRBV14|15
CASSSYGLAGEEQYF
TGTGCCAGCAGCTCCTACGGACTAGCGGGAGAAGAGCAGTACTTC
>NA|TRBJ2-7|TRBD1|TRBV5-4|14
CASSKTGGGYEQYF
TGTGCCAGCAGCAAGACAGGGGGCGGCTACGAGCAGTACTTC
>NA|TRBJ2-7|NA|TRBV28|14
CASSFQRSAYEQYF
TGTGCCAGCAGTTTCCAGCGGAGCGCCTACGAGCAGTACTTC
>NA|TRBJ1-3|NA|TRBV6-5|16
CASSYSSWSSGNTIYF
TGTGCCAGCAGTTACTCGAGTTGGAGCTCTGGAAACACCATATATTTT
>NA|TRBJ2-1|NA|TRBV27|15
CASSLEGRGYNEQFF
TGTGCCAGCAGTTTAGAAGGGAGAGGTTACAATGAGCAGTTCTTC
>NA|TRBJ2-3|NA|TRBV13|17
CASSLGDGSWSADTQYF
TGTGCCAGCAGCTTAGGGGACGGGAGTTGGTCGGCAGATACGCAGTATTTT
>NA|TRBJ2-7|NA|TRBV28|15
CASSIASGTTLLQYF
TGTGCCAGCAGTATTGCGTCCGGGACGACCCTCCTCCAGTACTTC
>NA|TRBJ2-4|NA|TRBV10-3|14
CATKRGLAKNIQYF
TGTGCCACCAAGCGAGGTCTAGCCAAAAACATTCAGTACTTC
>NA|TRBJ2-4|NA|TRBV28|17
CASSSVHGAIGKNIQYF
TGTGCCAGCAGTTCCGTCCACGGGGCGATAGGCAAAAACATTCAGTACTTC
>NA|TRBJ2-3|TRBD1|TRBV11-3|15
CASSLLGQGSDTQYF
TGTGCCAGCAGCTTACTAGGACAGGGGTCAGATACGCAGTATTTT
>once|TRBJ1-5|NA|TRBV28|12
CASSPRGQPQHF
TGTGCCAGCAGTCCCCGAGGACAGCCCCAGCATTTT
>NA|TRBJ2-7|TRBD2|TRBV7-3|17
CASSPLAGPTRSYEQYF
TGTGCCAGCAGCCCACTAGCGGGACCAACCAGGTCCTACGAGCAGTACTTC
>once|TRBJ1-1|NA|TRBV6-5|12
CATGAVWTEAFF
TGTGCCACCGGGGCTGTGTGGACTGAAGCTTTCTTT
>NA|TRBJ1-1|NA|TRBV7-8|15
CASSFVMGANTEAFF
TGTGCCAGCAGCTTCGTCATGGGAGCGAACACTGAAGCTTTCTTT